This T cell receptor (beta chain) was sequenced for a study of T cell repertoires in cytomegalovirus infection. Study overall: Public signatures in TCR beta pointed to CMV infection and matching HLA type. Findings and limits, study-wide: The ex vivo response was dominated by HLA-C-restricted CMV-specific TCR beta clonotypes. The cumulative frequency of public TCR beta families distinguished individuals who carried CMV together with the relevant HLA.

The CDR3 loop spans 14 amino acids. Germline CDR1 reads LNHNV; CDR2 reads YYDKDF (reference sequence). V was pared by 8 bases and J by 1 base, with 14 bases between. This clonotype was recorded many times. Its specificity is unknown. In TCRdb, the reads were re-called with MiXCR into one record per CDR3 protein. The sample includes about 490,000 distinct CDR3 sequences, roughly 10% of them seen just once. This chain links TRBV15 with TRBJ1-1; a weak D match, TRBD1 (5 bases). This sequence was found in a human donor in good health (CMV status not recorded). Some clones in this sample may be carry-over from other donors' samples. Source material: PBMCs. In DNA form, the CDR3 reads TGTGCCACCTCTTGGACAATTTCGAACACTGAAGCTTTCTTT. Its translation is CATSWTISNTEAFF.